This T cell receptor beta chain was sequenced for a study of T cells in Graves' hyperthyroidism and ophthalmopathy. RNA transcripts served as the template for amplifying TCR beta CDR3 regions. HTBI primers drove first-round RT-PCR of the TCR CDR3. Each CDR3 protein gets one entry after TCRdb re-called the multiplex PCR reads with MiXCR. Of about 600,000 distinct CDR3 sequences listed, 15% to 20% were seen once; the top ten hold around 3.5%. Among ophthalmopathy patients, the Clinical Activity Score reached at least 3, the NOSPECS grade reached at least 4, and duration remained under 3 months. This CDR3 has 16 residues. Germline CDR1 is SEHNR and CDR2 is FQNEAQ (reference sequence). Unmatched junction bases numbered 10, after V lost 5 bases and J lost 1 base. This clonotype has just a few counts.

This TCR derives from a woman aged 40 to 50 with Graves' ophthalmopathy. The chain has TRBV7-9 and TRBJ1-1; 7 bases map to TRBD1. The specimen sequenced was blood. CDR3 amino acids: CASSQPQGEANTEAFF. The CDR3 nucleotides are TGTGCCAGCAGCCAACCCCAGGGGGAGGCGAACACTGAAGCTTTCTTT. Supplemented by reference TRBV7-9 and TRBJ1-1, the full variable domain reads DTGVSQNPRHKITKRGQNVTFRCDPISEHNRLYWYRQTLGQGPEFLTYFQNEAQLEKSRLLSDRFSAERPKGSFSTLEIQRTEQGDSAMYLCASSQPQGEANTEAFFGQGTRLTVV.